One and the same sample provided the 9 T cell receptor beta chains below, sequenced in a study of PD-1 blockade in classical Hodgkin lymphoma. The data were produced by immunoSEQ multiplex PCR, yet TCRdb's version contains in-frame clones alone and is incomplete. In the table there are under 100,000 clones, approximately 83% of which are singletons. All trial patients relapsed after autologous stem cell transplantation. The specimen was peripheral blood mononuclear cells (PBMCs), collected at baseline. These receptor sequences come from a human donor with classical Hodgkin lymphoma.

This chain joins TRBV7-9 and TRBJ2-3; 7 bases match TRBD2. The CDR3 has 18 residues. CDR1 is SEHNR and CDR2 is FQNEAQ in the germline V gene (reference sequence). With 1 base clipped from V and 0 bases from J, the junction kept 10 bases outside the gene matches. CDR3 bases: TGTGCCAGCAGCTTAGAGCGGGGAGTACAGCGTAGCACAGATACGCAGTATTTT. This translates into CASSLERGVQRSTDTQYF.

The CDR3 loop is CAIPGQGAGGELFF. The CDR3 DNA follows: TGTGCCATTCCCGGACAGGGGGCAGGCGGGGAGCTGTTTTTT. The chain carries TRBV10-3 and TRBJ2-2; TRBD1 agrees at 11 bases. The CDR3 contains 14 residues. The V and J ends lost 9 bases and 7 bases, in that order; junction bases with no gene match: 7. Germline CDR1 ENHRY, CDR2 SYGVKD.

The rearrangement links TRBV29-1 to TRBJ1-4, with a weak D call TRBD1 (6 bases). V lost 4 bases, J lost 8 bases, and 14 bases lay in between. The CDR3 totals 13 residues. Germline V gene lookup returns CDR1 SQVTM and CDR2 ANQGSEA. The CDR3 protein is CSVVSGDREKLFF. The CDR3, as DNA: TGCAGCGTTGTATCAGGGGATAGAGAAAAACTGTTTTTT.

The chain recombines TRBV18 with TRBJ1-1; D ambiguous. The germline V gene has CDR1 KGHSH and CDR2 LQKENI. V lost 3 bases and J lost 3, with 14 bases in between. The CDR3 sequence is 15 residues long. The CDR3 sequence is CASSPGPGTDTEAFF. CDR3 nucleotide sequence: TGTGCCAGCTCACCCGGCCCGGGCACGGACACTGAAGCTTTCTTT.

V is TRBV6-1 and J is TRBJ2-5; D perhaps matches TRBD2 (6 bases). Trimming removed 7 bases at V and 3 bases at J, with 18 bases between. The CDR3 extends over 15 amino acids. Germline values: CDR1 MNHNS, CDR2 SASEGT. CDR3 region: CASTTRGKGKETQYF. In nucleotides, the CDR3 is TGTGCCAGCACCACGCGGGGAAAGGGGAAAGAGACCCAGTACTTC.

The V and J genes are TRBV28 and TRBJ1-1; TRBD1 agrees at 10 bases. This CDR3 comprises 14 residues. Germline assignment: CDR1 MDHEN and CDR2 SYDVKM. V trimming: 6 bases; J trimming: 5 bases; junction bases outside the gene matches: 6. The CDR3 region is CASSPDRGGTEAFF. CDR3 coding DNA: TGTGCCAGCAGCCCGGACAGGGGGGGGACTGAAGCTTTCTTT.

The V and J genes are TRBV6-1 and TRBJ1-5; D is possibly TRBD1 (5 bases). CDR3 length: 14 amino acids. Germline lookup yields CDR1 MNHNS and CDR2 SASEGT. V lost 6 bases and J 1 base, leaving 10 bases between the germline ends. The CDR3 nucleotides are TGTGCCAGCAGCTCGGGACCGAGCAATCAGCCCCAGCATTTT. It is translated as CASSSGPSNQPQHF.

The rearrangement uses TRBV18 and TRBJ2-1; 12 bases agree with TRBD2. CDR1 and CDR2 from the germline V gene are KGHSH and LQKENI. J was trimmed by 9 bases and V by 5 bases; bases with no gene match: 8. The CDR3 consists of 15 residues. The CDR3 reads CASSALAGGLGEQFF. DNA for the CDR3: TGTGCCAGCTCAGCGCTAGCGGGAGGGCTGGGTGAGCAGTTCTTC. Looking up the rest from reference TRBV18 and TRBJ2-1 gives the full variable domain: NAGVMQNPRHLVRRRGQEARLRCSPMKGHSHVYWYRQLPEEGLKFMVYLQKENIIDESGMPKERFSAEFPKEGPSILRIQQVVRGDSAAYFCASSALAGGLGEQFFGPGTRLTVL.

J is TRBJ2-1 and V is TRBV5-6; 8 bases agree with TRBD2. V shed 4 bases and J 8 bases; nucleotides not matched to a gene: 2. Germline V CDR1 and CDR2: SGHDT, YYEEEE. The CDR3 is made up of 12 amino acids. CDR3 coding DNA: TGTGCCAGCAGCGGACTAGCCTATGAGCAGTTCTTC. This translates into CASSGLAYEQFF.